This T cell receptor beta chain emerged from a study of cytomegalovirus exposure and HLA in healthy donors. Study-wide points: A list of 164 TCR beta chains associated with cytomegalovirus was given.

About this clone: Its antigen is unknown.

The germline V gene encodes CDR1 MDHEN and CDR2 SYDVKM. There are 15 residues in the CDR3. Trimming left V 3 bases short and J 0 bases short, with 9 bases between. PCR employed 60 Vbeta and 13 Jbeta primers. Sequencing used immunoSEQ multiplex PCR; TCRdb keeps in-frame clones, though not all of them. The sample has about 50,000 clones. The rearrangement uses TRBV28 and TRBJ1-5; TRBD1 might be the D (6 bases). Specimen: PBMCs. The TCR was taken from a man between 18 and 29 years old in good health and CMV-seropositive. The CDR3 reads CASSFSDSSNQPQHF. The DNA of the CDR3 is TGTGCCAGCAGTTTCTCGGACAGTAGCAATCAGCCCCAGCATTTT.